Listed here is a single T cell receptor (beta chain). These data originate in a study of shared clonotypes between healthy human individuals. Profiling relied on immunoSEQ multiplex PCR, and the TCRdb table lists in-frame clones only, not all of them. Of just over 2,000,000 clones listed, 85% to 95% were seen once; the top ten hold around 0.13%. The sequencing sample was made of naive CD4+ T cells sorted from blood. The subset: CD45RA+ positively selected. This TCR derives from a man aged 18 to 29 in good health.

The CDR3 coding sequence is TGTGCCAGCACCCAGAGTTTTGGCAATCAGCCCCAGCATTTT. Protein: CASTQSFGNQPQHF. The chain uses TRBV2 and TRBJ1-5, with D hard to call. Deletions cut 7 bases from V and 2 bases from J, with 12 bases between. This CDR3 has 14 residues. CDR1 is SNHLY and CDR2 is FYNNEI in the germline V gene. The full variable domain, rest sourced from reference TRBV2 and TRBJ1-5, is EPEVTQTPSHQVTQMGQEVILRCVPISNHLYFYWYRQILGQKVEFLVSFYNNEISEKSEIFDDQFSVERPDGSNFTLKIRSTKLEDSAMYFCASTQSFGNQPQHFGDGTRLSIL.